A selection of T cell receptor beta chains follows, all from one sample in a study of blood T cell repertoires in COVID-19. Clones were read by immunoSEQ multiplex PCR, and TCRdb kept only the in-frame ones, dropping some. In the table there are around 180,000 clones, over 70% of which are singletons. Sequences were obtained from peripheral blood. The receptors stem from a man in his sixties with active or convalescent COVID-19. Both conserved end residues are part of each CDR3. D genes are given only for firm matches. Some rows mark clone size as missing; the rest say once, few, many or name a class of expanded clone.

D	V	J	length	size	CDR3	DNA
-	TRBV20-1	TRBJ2-2	11	-	CSASLAGELFF	TGCAGTGCTTCCCTTGCCGGGGAGCTGTTTTTT
TRBD2	TRBV6-4	TRBJ2-1	13	-	CASSDWGRDEQFF	TGTGCCAGCAGTGATTGGGGGAGGGATGAGCAGTTCTTC
-	TRBV28	TRBJ1-5	14	-	CASSFGGGGQPQHF	TGTGCCAGCAGTTTCGGCGGGGGAGGTCAGCCCCAGCATTTT
-	TRBV19	TRBJ2-7	13	-	CASSRVISYEQYF	TGTGCCAGTAGCAGGGTTATTTCCTACGAGCAGTACTTC
TRBD2	TRBV7-8	TRBJ2-1	18	-	CASSLGSLGLAGFNEQFF	TGTGCCAGCAGCTTAGGGTCGTTGGGACTAGCGGGATTTAATGAGCAGTTCTTC
TRBD1	TRBV6-5	TRBJ1-5	15	-	CASTRDRPNNQPQHF	TGTGCCAGCACCCGGGACAGGCCAAACAATCAGCCCCAGCATTTT
-	TRBV30	TRBJ1-1	13	-	CAWGQRWNTEAFF	TGTGCCTGGGGGCAACGGTGGAACACTGAAGCTTTCTTT
TRBD1	TRBV7-3	TRBJ1-2	15	-	CASSRTDREEGGYTF	TGTGCCAGCAGCCGAACTGACAGGGAGGAAGGCGGCTACACCTTC
-	TRBV7-9	TRBJ2-7	14	-	CASSRVGGVYEQYF	TGTGCCAGCAGCAGAGTTGGGGGCGTGTACGAGCAGTACTTC
-	TRBV5-8	TRBJ2-2	16	-	CASRPLGGGNTGELFF	TGTGCCAGCAGGCCCCTCGGTGGAGGCAACACCGGGGAGCTGTTTTTT
-	TRBV11-1	TRBJ2-1	11	-	CASRSQNEQFF	TGTGCCAGCAGGTCTCAGAATGAGCAGTTCTTC
-	TRBV5-1	TRBJ2-6	13	-	CASSLSGANVLTF	TGCGCCAGCAGCTTGTCAGGGGCCAACGTCCTGACTTTC
-	TRBV10-1	TRBJ2-5	14	-	CASPRRTEGETQYF	TGCGCCAGCCCTCGGCGGACCGAGGGAGAGACCCAGTACTTC
-	TRBV15	TRBJ2-3	13	-	CATSRGAADTQYF	TGTGCCACCAGCAGAGGGGCAGCAGATACGCAGTATTTT
-	TRBV15	TRBJ2-5	18	few	CATSRGLVPSGSGETQYF	TGTGCCACCAGCAGAGGCCTCGTCCCTTCCGGGAGTGGAGAGACCCAGTACTTC
-	TRBV29-1	TRBJ2-3	13	-	CSVEDQGTDTQYF	TGCAGCGTTGAAGACCAGGGCACAGATACGCAGTATTTT
-	TRBV7-2	TRBJ2-6	16	-	CASSLQATSGANVLTF	TGTGCCAGCAGCCTCCAGGCGACCTCTGGGGCCAACGTCCTGACTTTC
-	TRBV28	TRBJ1-1	13	-	CASSSDSNTEAFF	TGTGCCAGCAGCTCTGACAGTAACACTGAAGCTTTCTTT
-	TRBV12-3/TRBV12-4	TRBJ1-1	13	-	CASSFKRNTEAFF	TGTGCCAGCAGTTTCAAGAGGAACACTGAAGCTTTCTTT
-	TRBV4-3	TRBJ1-5	17	-	CASSQLHGGVGNQPQHF	TGCGCCAGCAGCCAACTCCATGGCGGGGTTGGGAATCAGCCCCAGCATTTT
TRBD1	TRBV5-5	TRBJ1-2	15	-	CASRQTGGVGYGYTF	TGTGCCAGCAGACAAACAGGGGGCGTTGGATATGGCTACACCTTC
TRBD1	TRBV19	TRBJ2-7	15	-	CATAKRTGDDYEQYF	TGTGCCACCGCGAAGCGGACAGGGGATGACTACGAGCAGTACTTC
-	TRBV5-5	TRBJ1-6	16	-	CASSDLVRGLGSPLHF	TGTGCCAGCAGCGACCTTGTCCGGGGATTAGGTTCACCCCTCCACTTT
TRBD2	TRBV10-3	TRBJ2-5	19	-	CAIGKIPPGSGSPQETQYF	TGTGCCATCGGAAAAATCCCCCCCGGTAGCGGGTCCCCACAAGAGACCCAGTACTTC
TRBD2	TRBV28	TRBJ2-1	17	few	CASSFHWGGPRGNEQFF	TGTGCCAGCAGTTTTCATTGGGGAGGGCCACGGGGCAATGAGCAGTTCTTC
-	TRBV29-1	TRBJ1-2	13	few	CSVEDTVSYGYTF	TGCAGCGTTGAAGACACAGTCAGCTATGGCTACACCTTC
TRBD1	TRBV9	TRBJ1-1	13	-	CASSGTGLGLAFF	TGTGCCAGCAGCGGGACAGGTTTAGGATTAGCTTTCTTT
-	TRBV5-1	TRBJ1-6	13	few	CASSFGGDSPLHF	TGCGCCAGCAGCTTCGGGGGAGATTCACCCCTCCACTTT
TRBD1	TRBV6-5	TRBJ1-2	15	once	CASSLGTGLNYGYTF	TGTGCCAGCAGTTTGGGGACAGGGCTTAACTATGGCTACACCTTC
-	TRBV28	TRBJ1-4	18	few	CASSFKRSGRHTNEKLFF	TGTGCCAGCAGTTTTAAGAGATCAGGGCGGCATACGAATGAAAAACTGTTTTTT
-	TRBV7-9	TRBJ1-1	14	-	CASSLQGSTTEAFF	TGTGCCAGCAGCTTGCAGGGAAGTACCACTGAAGCTTTCTTT
-	TRBV7-8	TRBJ2-7	16	-	CASSLANPYSSYEQYF	TGTGCCAGCAGCTTAGCTAATCCTTACAGCTCCTACGAGCAGTACTTC
-	TRBV25-1	TRBJ1-2	12	-	CASRDSGYGYTF	TGTGCCAGCAGGGACAGCGGCTATGGCTACACCTTC
-	TRBV5-1	TRBJ2-3	12	-	CASGQGTDTQYF	TGCGCCAGCGGGCAGGGCACAGATACGCAGTATTTT
-	TRBV5-1	TRBJ2-7	13	-	CASSLGAGYEQYF	TGCGCCAGCAGCTTGGGCGCTGGCTACGAGCAGTACTTC
TRBD1	TRBV10-3	TRBJ2-7	18	-	CAISGQGLPNLPRREQYF	TGTGCCATCAGTGGACAGGGGCTCCCCAACCTCCCTCGTCGCGAGCAGTACTTC
-	TRBV5-4	TRBJ2-3	16	-	CASNEGGQLTTDTQYF	TGTGCCAGCAACGAGGGGGGGCAGCTCACCACAGATACGCAGTATTTT
-	TRBV18	TRBJ2-1	14	-	CASSRAGRGSEQFF	TGTGCCAGCTCACGGGCCGGTCGTGGAAGTGAGCAGTTCTTC
-	TRBV7-3	TRBJ2-2	14	many	CASSETPGTGELFF	TGTGCCAGCAGCGAAACCCCGGGGACCGGGGAGCTGTTTTTT
-	TRBV29-1	TRBJ2-1	13	-	CSGVGDKNNEQFF	TGCAGCGGGGTGGGGGACAAAAACAATGAGCAGTTCTTC
TRBD2	TRBV28	TRBJ2-7	13	-	CASNPKRDAEQYF	TGTGCCAGCAATCCAAAGCGGGACGCCGAGCAGTACTTC
-	TRBV6-6	TRBJ2-1	14	once	CASSPGATGYEQFF	TGTGCCAGCAGCCCGGGCGCCACGGGATATGAGCAGTTCTTC
TRBD1	TRBV6-5	TRBJ2-1	15	-	CASSSTGEVYNEQFF	TGTGCCAGCAGTTCGACAGGGGAGGTTTACAATGAGCAGTTCTTC
-	TRBV25-1	TRBJ2-7	14	-	CASSGTMDGYEQYF	TGTGCCAGCAGTGGGACAATGGACGGCTACGAGCAGTACTTC